The T cell receptor beta chain described here comes from a study of breast tumors, draining lymph nodes, adjacent tissues. Overall study findings and caveats: Luminal-like breast cancer showed significantly greater tumor-nontumor repertoire similarity than basal-like breast cancer did. Findings are consistent with lymph node origin and intratumoral expansion of most tumor T cells.

Samples came from axillary lymph nodes draining the breast cancer. This clonotype was counted ten times or more. Its specificity is unknown. TCRdb re-analysed the multiplex PCR reads in MiXCR, keeping a single row per CDR3 protein. Among about 270,000 distinct CDR3 sequences listed, roughly 30% were seen once. The material sequenced was axillary lymph node tissue. The clonotype originates from a female donor with breast cancer. Some clones in this sample may be carry-over from other donors' samples.

In nucleotides, the CDR3 is TGTGCCAGCAGCCGACAGGACAATCAGCCCCAGCATTTT. It is translated as CASSRQDNQPQHF. This chain connects TRBV7-2 to TRBJ1-5; a possible D gene is TRBD1 (6 bases). The germline V gene has CDR1 SGHTA and CDR2 FQGNSA. The V end was cut by 5 bases, the J end by 3 bases, with 8 bases between. The CDR3 has 13 residues. Using reference TRBV7-2 and TRBJ1-5 for the parts outside the CDR3, the full variable domain is GAGVSQSPSNKVTEKGKDVELRCDPISGHTALYWYRQSLGQGLEFLIYFQGNSAPDKSGLPSDRFSAERTGGSVSTLTIQRTQQEDSAVYLCASSRQDNQPQHFGDGTRLSIL.